The 3 T cell receptor beta chains below were found in one sample sequenced in a study of response to subunit inactivated influenza vaccine. TCRdb independently ran MiXCR on the RT-PCR reads; one entry per CDR3 protein. Altogether a few hundred thousand distinct CDR3 sequences are present, 13% to 15% being singletons, with the ten largest covering approximately 12%. This material consisted of PBMCs from blood, taken about 11 days after vaccination. These receptors all come from a middle-aged man who received an inactivated influenza vaccine.

This clonotype has a handful of counts. The chain couples TRBV5-1 to TRBJ1-1; no clear D gene. Germline lookup yields CDR1 SGHRS and CDR2 YFSETQ. This CDR3 region has 13 residues. V lost 3 bases and J lost 6, with 12 bases in between. This chain's CDR3 is CASSSRGGPEAFF. The CDR3 DNA sequence: TGCGCCAGCAGCTCCCGTGGCGGGCCTGAAGCTTTCTTT.

The genes are TRBV5-1 and TRBJ2-1; TRBD2 matches 13 bases. The CDR3 is made up of 16 amino acids. Germline assignment: CDR1 SGHRS and CDR2 YFSETQ. V lost 4 bases to trimming and J lost 7 bases; unmatched junction nucleotides: 8. CDR3 in DNA: TGCGCCAGCAGCACGGAACCGGGACTAGCGGGGAATGAGCAGTTCTTC. It is translated as CASSTEPGLAGNEQFF.

The rearrangement links TRBV6-5 to TRBJ2-7; weak D call: TRBD2 (5 bases). Trimming removed 2 bases from V and 0 bases from J, with 8 bases in between. CDR1 MNHEY and CDR2 SVGAGI come from the germline V gene. CDR3 size: 14 residues. The CDR3 protein is CASSYDRDSYEQYF. CDR3 coding DNA: TGTGCCAGCAGTTACGACCGGGACTCCTACGAGCAGTACTTC.